The T cell receptor (beta chain) described here comes from a study of glioma-infiltrating T cells after dendritic cell vaccination. Points from the study as a whole: Complete blood and tumor specimen sets were limited to few patients. Estimated pretreatment TIL content predicted outcome after dendritic cell vaccination.

Notes on this clone: The antigen remains undetermined.

The method was immunoSEQ multiplex PCR; TCRdb's version includes in-frame clones alone and lacks a portion of them. The table has 65,000 or so clones, about 89% seen once. Time point: after dendritic cell vaccination, including at tumor progression/relapse. No glioblastoma patient carried an isocitrate dehydrogenase mutation. Germline values: CDR1 SGDLS, CDR2 YYNGEE. This CDR3 contains 15 residues. The V and J ends lost 1 base and 4 bases, in that order; junction bases with no gene match: 3. The specimen was blood, collected after dendritic cell vaccination. This sequence was found in a human donor with glioblastoma. The rearrangement links TRBV9 to TRBJ2-3, with TRBD1 matching 10 bases. CDR3 sequence (DNA): TGTGCCAGCAGCGTACGACAGGGGGCGTCAGATACGCAGTATTTT. Protein sequence: CASSVRQGASDTQYF.